The 26 T cell receptor beta chains below all came from one sample that was sequenced in a study of blood T cell repertoires in COVID-19. Here immunoSEQ multiplex PCR was the method, and the copy in TCRdb shows in-frame clones only, minus some. The sample contains 250,000 to 350,000 clones, approximately 88% of which appear only once. Sequencing was carried out using peripheral blood. The receptors stem from a young man with active or convalescent COVID-19.

The V and J genes are TRBV2 and TRBJ1-1, with TRBD1 identical over 7 bases. The CDR3 covers 13 residues. Germline V gene data show CDR1 as SNHLY and CDR2 as FYNNEI. Trimming took 8 bases from V and 5 from J; bases not matched to a gene: 8. The DNA for the CDR3 is TGTGCCAGCGAAACAGGGGCGGGAACTGAAGCTTTCTTT. It translates to CASETGAGTEAFF.

The chain is built from TRBV19 and TRBJ1-1, with TRBD1 identical over 9 bases. The CDR3 covers 13 residues. Looked up from germline, CDR1 is LNHDA and CDR2 is SQIVND (reference sequence). The V and J ends lost 9 bases and 4 bases, in that order; junction bases with no gene match: 6. CDR3 loop: CASTTGGFTEAFF. Written as DNA, the CDR3 is TGTGCCAGCACAACAGGGGGCTTCACTGAAGCTTTCTTT.

A remark on this clone: The same CDR3 arises from other DNA sequences in this sample as well. The gene calls are TRBV12-3 or TRBV12-4 and TRBJ1-5; D unclear. The CDR3 runs to 13 residues. V lost 3 bases to trimming and J lost 4 bases, with 7 bases between them. The CDR3 loop reads CASSFGGNQPQHF. CDR3 nucleotide sequence: TGTGCCAGCAGTTTTGGAGGGAATCAGCCCCAGCATTTT.

This clone was counted a few times. V and J are TRBV29-1 and TRBJ2-5; D might be TRBD2 (6 bases). The CDR3 is 12 residues long. Germline V gene sequence: CDR1 SQVTM, CDR2 ANQGSEA. V dropped 4 bases and J dropped 5 bases, with 11 bases sitting between them. The DNA for the CDR3 is TGCAGCGTTGTCGGGAGTACGGAGACCCAGTACTTC. It yields the protein CSVVGSTETQYF.

The V and J genes are TRBV2 and TRBJ2-7, with D possibly being TRBD1 (6 bases). The CDR3 extends over 14 amino acids. Germline-derived CDR1 and CDR2 are SNHLY and FYNNEI. V was clipped by 4 bases and J by 1 base, with 11 bases between them. The CDR3 region has the DNA TGTGCCAGCAGTGGTATGAGGGGGTCCTACGAGCAGTACTTC. Translated: CASSGMRGSYEQYF.

The rearrangement links TRBV5-1 to TRBJ2-1, with TRBD1 identical over 11 bases. Germline loops: CDR1 SGHRS, CDR2 YFSETQ. J lost 6 bases, V lost 3 bases, and 8 bases had no gene match. This CDR3 comprises 16 residues. The CDR3 here is CASSSSGTGGSNEQFF. The CDR3, as DNA: TGCGCCAGCAGCTCTTCCGGGACAGGGGGGAGCAATGAGCAGTTCTTC.

The chain uses TRBV5-4 and TRBJ1-2, with 7 bases fitting TRBD1. This CDR3 contains 15 residues. With 4 bases clipped from V and 3 bases from J, the junction kept 9 bases outside the gene matches. Germline V gene lookup returns CDR1 SGHNT and CDR2 YYREEE (reference sequence). In DNA, the CDR3 is TGTGCCAGCAGCGGGGAACCGGGACAGTACTATGGCTACACCTTC. It yields the protein CASSGEPGQYYGYTF.

The chain recombines TRBV6-5 with TRBJ2-5; D unresolved. With 2 bases removed from V and 5 bases from J, the gap between germline ends came to 12 bases. The CDR3 consists of 14 residues. Germline V gene data show CDR1 as MNHEY and CDR2 as SVGAGI. CDR3 protein: CASSYRSFSETQYF. CDR3 coding DNA: TGTGCCAGCAGTTACAGGAGCTTTTCGGAGACCCAGTACTTC.

The gene calls are TRBV13 and TRBJ2-1; tentatively, D is TRBD2 (7 bases). The germline V gene has CDR1 PRHDT and CDR2 FYEKMQ (reference sequence). Deletions cut 2 bases from V and 7 bases from J, with 15 bases between. This CDR3 region has 15 residues. The CDR3, as DNA: TGTGCCAGCAGCTTACGGGGGGCGCTCCGAAATGAGCAGTTCTTC. Translating gives CASSLRGALRNEQFF.

This chain links TRBV9 with TRBJ2-1; 8 bases match TRBD2. The V gene end was trimmed by 0 bases and the J gene end by 6 bases; junction bases not matched to a gene: 5. This CDR3 spans 15 amino acids. Germline CDR1 reads SGDLS; CDR2 reads YYNGEE. The CDR3 coding sequence is TGTGCCAGCAGCGTAGCGGGGGGGACGGGCAATGAGCAGTTCTTC. Its translation is CASSVAGGTGNEQFF.

The rearrangement links TRBV9 to TRBJ2-5, with D possibly being TRBD1 (5 bases). V dropped 2 bases and J dropped 2 bases, with 10 bases sitting between them. CDR1 and CDR2 (germline): SGDLS, YYNGEE. The CDR3 runs 14 residues. The CDR3 reads CASSVGQAQETQYF. CDR3 nucleotides: TGTGCCAGCAGCGTGGGGCAGGCACAAGAGACCCAGTACTTC. Variable domain in full (rest from reference TRBV9 and TRBJ2-5): DSGVTQTPKHLITATGQRVTLRCSPRSGDLSVYWYQQSLDQGLQFLIQYYNGEERAKGNILERFSAQQFPDLHSELNLSSLELGDSALYFCASSVGQAQETQYFGPGTRLLVL.

The chain couples TRBV10-1 to TRBJ2-3; 11 bases fit TRBD2. The CDR3 spans 15 residues. The trim removed 4 bases at V and 3 bases at J, leaving 3 bases unmatched. Germline lookup yields CDR1 WNHNN and CDR2 SYGVQD (reference sequence). CDR3 residues: CASSVASGGTDTQYF. The CDR3 DNA is TGCGCCAGCAGTGTGGCTAGCGGGGGGACAGATACGCAGTATTTT.

The V gene is TRBV29-1, the J gene TRBJ1-4; D is unclear. Trimming pared 6 bases from V and 8 bases from J, leaving 13 bases between. CDR1 and CDR2 (germline): SQVTM, ANQGSEA. The CDR3 has 12 amino acids. Here the CDR3 reads CSVEEGLEKLFF. In DNA, the CDR3 is TGCAGCGTCGAGGAGGGATTGGAAAAACTGTTTTTT.

The chain has TRBV7-9 and TRBJ1-5; 9 nucleotides align to TRBD1. V dropped 5 bases and J dropped 4; count of bases not matched to a gene: 9. Germline V lookup: CDR1 SEHNR, CDR2 FQNEAQ (reference sequence). The CDR3 runs 16 residues. CDR3 loop: CASSPGTGLLNQPQHF. The CDR3 DNA reads as TGTGCCAGCAGCCCCGGGACAGGGCTCCTTAATCAGCCCCAGCATTTT.

This clone was observed once. CDR3 loop: CASSESAGGSADTQYF. The CDR3 nucleotides read TGTGCCAGCAGTGAGTCGGCGGGGGGAAGTGCAGATACGCAGTATTTT. The V and J genes are TRBV6-1 and TRBJ2-3; 8 nucleotides agree with TRBD2. Germline trimming cut 3 bases from V and 4 bases from J; bases unmatched to any gene: 9. Germline CDR1 is MNHNS and CDR2 is SASEGT. The CDR3 runs 16 residues.

The table lists this clone with a few counts. The rearrangement uses TRBV6-5 and TRBJ2-2, with a weak D call TRBD1 (5 bases). The CDR3 runs to 15 residues. The V gene lost 2 bases and the J gene lost 4 bases, with 11 bases spanning the gap. Germline lookup yields CDR1 MNHEY and CDR2 SVGAGI. CDR3 sequence: CASSYGQGSTGELFF. The DNA of the CDR3 is TGTGCCAGCAGTTACGGGCAGGGTAGCACCGGGGAGCTGTTTTTT.

This sequence joins TRBV11-3 and TRBJ2-1; D unresolved. Germline CDR1 SGHNT, CDR2 YENEEA. The CDR3 extends over 13 amino acids. The V gene lost 1 base and the J gene lost 7 bases, with 8 bases spanning the gap. This CDR3 is CASSLATKNEQFF. DNA of the CDR3: TGTGCCAGCAGCTTAGCCACTAAGAATGAGCAGTTCTTC.

The chain carries TRBV7-9 and TRBJ2-7; 7 positions agree with TRBD1. J lost 5 bases, V lost 5 bases, and 9 bases had no gene match. From germline, CDR1 is SEHNR and CDR2 FQNEAQ (reference sequence). The CDR3 consists of 14 residues. CDR3 residues: CASSPRTGNHEQYF. CDR3 DNA: TGTGCCAGCAGCCCCCGGACAGGAAACCACGAGCAGTACTTC. Variable domain in full (rest from reference TRBV7-9 and TRBJ2-7): DTGVSQNPRHKITKRGQNVTFRCDPISEHNRLYWYRQTLGQGPEFLTYFQNEAQLEKSRLLSDRFSAERPKGSFSTLEIQRTEQGDSAMYLCASSPRTGNHEQYFGPGTRLTVT.

The rearrangement uses TRBV19 and TRBJ2-1; possibly TRBD1 for D (5 bases). In germline, CDR1 is LNHDA, CDR2 SQIVND (reference sequence). The V and J ends lost 3 bases and 0 bases respectively, with 12 bases between them. The CDR3 contains 16 residues. In nucleotides, the CDR3 is TGTGCCAGTAGTATGCTTGCTGGGGCCTCCTACAATGAGCAGTTCTTC. Translated, it gives CASSMLAGASYNEQFF.

CDR3 sequence reads: CASLSGGGSYEQYF. CDR3 bases: TGTGCCAGCCTCTCGGGGGGTGGATCCTACGAGCAGTACTTC. The rearrangement links TRBV13 to TRBJ2-7, with TRBD2 identical over 7 bases. Per germline, CDR1 PRHDT and CDR2 FYEKMQ (reference sequence). V was clipped by 8 bases and J by 1 base; unmatched bases: 8. This CDR3 is 14 amino acids long.

The chain links TRBV11-3 to TRBJ2-5; 7 nucleotides match TRBD2. Germline assignment: CDR1 SGHNT and CDR2 YENEEA. V lost 5 bases to trimming and J lost 2 bases; unmatched junction nucleotides: 8. The CDR3 is made up of 15 amino acids. The CDR3 DNA is TGTGCCAGCAGCCACGGACTAGTAGGACAAGAGACCCAGTACTTC. It translates to CASSHGLVGQETQYF.

The gene calls are TRBV7-8 and TRBJ1-5; 7 bases fit TRBD1. The CDR3 extends over 17 amino acids. Germline CDR1 is SGHVS and CDR2 is FQNEAQ. With 2 bases clipped from V and 6 bases from J, the junction kept 13 bases outside the gene matches. The CDR3 sequence is CASSLRDRFSQSQPQHF. CDR3 DNA: TGTGCCAGCAGCTTACGGGACAGATTCTCTCAGAGTCAGCCCCAGCATTTT.

Points on this clone: Additional DNA sequences in this sample encode the identical CDR3. The V and J genes are TRBV5-1 and TRBJ2-7; D unclear. Trimming took off 5 bases at V and 4 bases at J, with 13 bases between the two ends. Germline V gene sequence: CDR1 SGHRS, CDR2 YFSETQ. This CDR3 spans 13 amino acids. The CDR3 bases are TGCGCCAGCAGGGAAACGGGTACTTACGAGCAGTACTTC. Amino acids: CASRETGTYEQYF. Using reference TRBV5-1 and TRBJ2-7 for the parts outside the CDR3, the full variable domain is KAGVTQTPRYLIKTRGQQVTLSCSPISGHRSVSWYQQTPGQGLQFLFEYFSETQRNKGNFPGRFSGRQFSNSRSEMNVSTLELGDSALYLCASRETGTYEQYFGPGTRLTVT.

The chain recombines TRBV6-2 or TRBV6-3 with TRBJ1-2; weak D call: TRBD1 (5 bases). This CDR3 region has 14 residues. Trimming left V 0 bases short and J 6 bases short, with 11 bases between. Looked up from germline, CDR1 is MNHEY and CDR2 is SVGEGT. This CDR3 reads CASSYSGGVDGYTF. CDR3 sequence (DNA): TGTGCCAGCAGTTACTCAGGAGGGGTAGATGGCTACACCTTC.

Turning to this clone: At one end the junction does not follow the germline gene, possibly because of a read error. The V call is TRBV6-2 or TRBV6-3, the J call TRBJ2-1; 7 bases match TRBD1. The length of the CDR3 is 13 residues. The germline V gene has CDR1 MNHEY and CDR2 SVGEGT. The CDR3 is CASSGRDSNQQFF. The CDR3, as DNA: TGTGCCAGCAGTGGACGGGACAGCAATCAGCAGTTCTTC.

This clone has more than one count but fewer than ten. This chain joins TRBV6-2 or TRBV6-3 and TRBJ2-1; D not resolved. This CDR3 is built from 14 residues. V was shortened by 2 bases and J by 3 bases, with 8 bases between the two germline ends. Germline V lookup: CDR1 MNHEY, CDR2 SVGEGT. The CDR3 nucleotides are TGTGCCAGCAGTTACGGCGGTGACTACAATGAGCAGTTCTTC. Its protein is CASSYGGDYNEQFF.